This record looks at one TCR beta chain sequence and its context. TCRdb keeps only in-frame clones here, not all; method: immunoSEQ multiplex PCR. The table shows approximately 40,000 clones, with roughly 90% occurring only once. Germline V CDR1 and CDR2: SGHTA, FQGTGA. CDR3 size: 13 residues. V gave up 6 bases and J gave up 4 bases, with 10 bases separating them. This sample was taken from a study of control samples from healthy donors and cancer patients. The chain uses TRBV7-3 and TRBJ2-1, with D perhaps matching TRBD2 (5 bases). The sequencing sample was made of blood. The receptor's source is a woman aged 50 to 60 in good health. The CDR3 loop is CASSRGSYNEQFF. The DNA for the CDR3 is TGTGCCAGCAGTCGGGGATCTTACAATGAGCAGTTCTTC.